This section outlines one T cell receptor (beta chain) sequence together with its context. This sample was included in a study of control samples from healthy donors and cancer patients. This CDR3 comprises 16 residues. Germline V lookup: CDR1 LGHDT, CDR2 YNNKEL (reference sequence). V lost 0 bases to trimming and J lost 0 bases, with 9 bases between them. Assay: immunoSEQ multiplex PCR; the TCRdb copy retains only in-frame clones and omits some. Among 84,000 or so clones, approximately 80% were seen once, and the ten largest hold around a tenth. Sequencing was performed on PBMCs. The rearrangement uses TRBV3-1 (or the pseudogene TRBV3-2) and TRBJ1-3; D not resolved. This TCR derives from a man aged 60 to 75 with head and neck cancer. CDR3 amino acids: CASSQEYRYSGNTIYF. CDR3 sequence (DNA): TGTGCCAGCAGCCAAGAATACCGATACTCTGGAAACACCATATATTTT.